The 32 T cell receptor beta chains given below trace back to one sample, sequenced in a study of T cells in Graves' hyperthyroidism and ophthalmopathy. Amplified TCR beta CDR3 regions came from RNA transcripts. In the first-round RT-PCR of the TCR CDR3, the HTBI primer set was used. A single record per CDR3 protein comes from TCRdb applying MiXCR to the multiplex PCR reads. The profile shows about 270,000 distinct CDR3 sequences, more than 20% of them singletons. Sequencing used blood. The receptor source for this set is a woman aged 40 to 55 with Graves' ophthalmopathy.

About this clonotype itself: Germline and junction disagree at one end, which may indicate a read error. J is TRBJ2-5 and V is TRBV30; possible D gene TRBD1, 6 bases. The germline V gene has CDR1 GTSNPN and CDR2 SVGIG (reference sequence). The CDR3 is made up of 12 amino acids. The CDR3 sequence is CAWVGGLETRYF. DNA of the CDR3: TGTGCCTGGGTAGGGGGTCTGGAGACCCGGTACTTC. The entire variable domain, with the rest obtained from reference TRBV30 and TRBJ2-5, is as follows: SQTIHQWPATLVQPVGSPLSLECTVEGTSNPNLYWYRQAAGRGLQLLFYSVGIGQISSEVPQNLSASRPQDRQFILSSKKLLLSDSGFYLCAWVGGLETRYFGPGTRLLVL.

This clonotype was found many times. The V call is TRBV19, the J call TRBJ2-7; 8 bases are shared with TRBD1. Per the germline V gene, CDR1 is LNHDA and CDR2 is SQIVND (reference sequence). With 6 bases clipped from V and 2 bases from J, the junction kept 9 bases outside the gene matches. The CDR3 spans 15 residues. CDR3 DNA: TGTGCCAGTAGGGATGGACAGGGCCCCACCTACGAGCAGTACTTC. Amino acids: CASRDGQGPTYEQYF.

The chain employs TRBV15 and TRBJ2-5, with D unresolved. The length of the CDR3 is 14 residues. V was pared by 1 base and J by 0 bases, with 6 bases between. Germline CDR1 and CDR2: LNHNV and YYDKDF (reference sequence). The CDR3 sequence is CATSRGGYQETQYF. The CDR3 DNA sequence: TGTGCCACCAGCAGAGGAGGATACCAAGAGACCCAGTACTTC.

This clonotype was observed at least ten times. This sequence joins TRBV6-1 and TRBJ1-1; D gene unclear. CDR3 length: 14 amino acids. The germline V gene encodes CDR1 MNHNS and CDR2 SASEGT. Trimming pared 1 base from V and 3 bases from J, leaving 9 bases between. CDR3 residues: CASSEGAGHTEAFF. CDR3 nucleotide sequence: TGTGCCAGCAGTGAAGGTGCGGGTCACACTGAAGCTTTCTTT.

About this clonotype: A read error is possible here, since a much larger clone lies one base away. The V gene is TRBV6-1, the J gene TRBJ1-5, with D possibly TRBD1 on 6 matching bases. The CDR3 covers 11 residues. From germline, CDR1 is MNHNS and CDR2 SASEGT. The ends were cut back, 10 bases at V and 3 bases at J, with 7 bases in the middle. The CDR3 nucleotides are TGTGCCACAGGGGTCAATCAGCCCCAGCATTTT. It is translated as CATGVNQPQHF.

The sample holds many counts of this clonotype. The chain joins TRBV5-1 to TRBJ2-7; D not certain. V was shortened by 0 bases and J by 3 bases, with 10 bases between the two germline ends. Germline V gives CDR1 SGHRS, CDR2 YFSETQ. The CDR3 has 14 residues. The CDR3 loop is CASSLEWQSYEQYF. The CDR3 region has the DNA TGCGCCAGCAGCTTGGAGTGGCAGAGCTACGAGCAGTACTTC.

Many counts were recorded for this clonotype. The V gene is TRBV7-2, the J gene TRBJ1-2, with D possibly matching TRBD1 (6 bases). Trimming shortened V by 4 bases and J by 5 bases, and 14 bases separated the two germline ends. Germline assignment: CDR1 SGHTA and CDR2 FQGNSA. The CDR3 is 14 amino acids. DNA of the CDR3: TGTGCCAGCAGCTCTTCCGGGGGCCGATATGGCTACACCTTC. Translating gives CASSSSGGRYGYTF.

This clonotype was found many times. The chain joins TRBV12-3 or TRBV12-4 to TRBJ2-7; 8 bases line up with TRBD1. Unmatched junction bases numbered 9, after V lost 5 bases and J lost 3 bases. This CDR3 has 15 amino acids. The CDR3 sequence: CASSPAGTGVYEQYF. CDR3 in DNA: TGTGCCAGCAGTCCAGCCGGGACAGGAGTCTACGAGCAGTACTTC.

This rearrangement joins TRBV3-1 to TRBJ2-7, with no clear D. Germline lookup yields CDR1 LGHDT and CDR2 YNNKEL (reference sequence). Trimming cost V 0 bases and J 6 bases, with 9 bases left between them. CDR3 length: 13 amino acids. The CDR3 loop reads CASSQDVSSEQYF. CDR3 DNA sequence: TGTGCCAGCAGCCAAGACGTTAGTAGCGAGCAGTACTTC.

The table lists this clonotype with many counts. The gene calls are TRBV20-1 and TRBJ2-7, with a tentative D call TRBD1 (6 bases). This CDR3 has 14 residues. The V end lost 5 bases, the J end lost 6 bases, and 20 bases lay between the germline ends. Germline values: CDR1 DFQATT, CDR2 SNEGSKA (reference sequence). DNA of the CDR3: TGCAGTGCTGATCCAGGGGCGGTACGTAGCGAGCAGTACTTC. Translated: CSADPGAVRSEQYF.

This clonotype was found many times. J is TRBJ1-5 and V is TRBV20-1; D not certain. The length of the CDR3 is 12 residues. Trimming cost V 1 base and J 5 bases, with 6 bases left between them. Germline CDR1 is DFQATT and CDR2 is SNEGSKA (reference sequence). CDR3 in amino acids: CSARALDQPQHF. CDR3 DNA: TGCAGTGCTAGAGCTCTGGATCAGCCCCAGCATTTT.

This chain connects TRBV10-3 to TRBJ2-7; unclear D gene. The CDR3 runs to 13 residues. Trimming stripped 0 bases from V and 4 bases from J, with 7 bases between. Germline lookup yields CDR1 ENHRY and CDR2 SYGVKD. CDR3 nucleotide sequence: TGTGCCATCAGTGAGTCGGGTATTTACGAGCAGTACTTC. Translated, it gives CAISESGIYEQYF.

The CDR3 region is CASNGAGAGTEAFF. The DNA of the CDR3 is TGTGCCAGCAATGGCGCGGGGGCTGGAACTGAAGCTTTCTTT. V and J are TRBV6-1 and TRBJ1-1; D is possibly TRBD1 (6 bases). The CDR3 runs 14 residues. V dropped 7 bases and J dropped 5 bases, with 17 bases sitting between them. Germline CDR1 MNHNS, CDR2 SASEGT.

This clonotype was seen repeatedly, ten times or more. This chain links TRBV30 with TRBJ2-5; 7 bases align to TRBD2. The CDR3 spans 13 residues. The V gene's germline CDR1 is GTSNPN and CDR2 SVGIG (reference sequence). Trimming at V came to 1 base and at J to 10 bases, leaving 9 bases not matched to a gene. In DNA, the CDR3 is TGTGCCTGGAGTGAACAGGCTCGCGGGGGCCAGTACTTC. This codes for CAWSEQARGGQYF.

V is TRBV28 and J is TRBJ2-7; possibly TRBD2 for D (6 bases). V was shortened by 8 bases and J by 0 bases, with 17 bases between the two germline ends. This CDR3 has 15 residues. CDR1 and CDR2 from the germline V gene are MDHEN and SYDVKM. CDR3 residues: CASQLRRGSSYEQYF. For the CDR3, the DNA is TGTGCCAGCCAACTGCGGCGGGGAAGCTCCTACGAGCAGTACTTC.

This clonotype was picked up many times. The gene calls are TRBV29-1 and TRBJ2-7, with TRBD1 identical over 10 bases. This CDR3 has 14 residues. The V gene's germline CDR1 is SQVTM and CDR2 ANQGSEA. V lost 3 bases and J lost 4; bases outside the gene matches: 6. The CDR3 region has the DNA TGCAGCGTTGACCCGGGACAGGGGACTTACGAGCAGTACTTC. It translates to CSVDPGQGTYEQYF.

This clonotype was observed a few times. This chain links TRBV28 with TRBJ2-2, with TRBD1 matching over 10 bases. CDR3 length: 15 amino acids. CDR1 MDHEN and CDR2 SYDVKM come from the germline V gene. Trimming cost V 6 bases and J 3 bases; bases outside gene matches: 4. The DNA for the CDR3 is TGTGCCAGCAGCTCCGGGACAGGGGACACCGGGGAGCTGTTTTTT. This encodes CASSSGTGDTGELFF.

V usage is TRBV20-1 and J usage is TRBJ2-2, with 12 nucleotides matching TRBD2. From germline, CDR1 is DFQATT and CDR2 SNEGSKA (reference sequence). Trimming removed 5 bases from V and 9 bases from J; junction bases left unmatched: 10. The CDR3 is 15 residues long. CDR3 region: CSAGTLAGGPRELFF. CDR3 DNA sequence: TGCAGTGCTGGTACCCTAGCGGGAGGGCCGCGGGAGCTGTTTTTT.

The table lists this clonotype with many counts. The CDR3 loop reads CASSGGTGWIYGYTF. The CDR3 nucleotides read TGTGCCAGCAGTGGGGGGACAGGGTGGATCTATGGCTACACCTTC. The chain has TRBV6-1 and TRBJ1-2, with TRBD1 identical over 9 bases. V was pared by 4 bases and J by 4 bases, with 7 bases of the junction left unmatched. Germline V gene data show CDR1 as MNHNS and CDR2 as SASEGT. This CDR3 has 15 residues.

The V and J genes are TRBV27 and TRBJ1-1; D ambiguous. V lost 11 bases and J 5 bases, leaving 18 bases between the germline ends. Germline loops: CDR1 MNHEY, CDR2 SMNVEV (reference sequence). This CDR3 contains 13 residues. The DNA of the CDR3 is TGTGCCCGTCGAACCTTCCCGGGAACTGAAGCTTTCTTT. It is translated as CARRTFPGTEAFF.

V gene TRBV24-1 combines with J gene TRBJ2-7; TRBD2 matches 12 bases. This CDR3 has 15 amino acids. From germline, CDR1 is KGHDR and CDR2 SFDVKD. J lost 9 bases, V lost 3 bases, and 8 bases had no gene match. Written as DNA, the CDR3 is TGTGCCACCAGTGATCCGACTAGCGGGAGTAGGGTGCAGTACTTC. Its protein is CATSDPTSGSRVQYF.

This clonotype was detected ten times or more. The chain has TRBV29-1 and TRBJ2-4; 9 bases are a match to TRBD1. Germline V gene lookup returns CDR1 SQVTM and CDR2 ANQGSEA. This CDR3 has 12 amino acids. Germline trimming cut 6 bases from V and 9 bases from J; bases unmatched to any gene: 6. The CDR3 DNA follows: TGCAGCGTGCCGACAGGGGGAGGCATTCAGTACTTC. Protein product: CSVPTGGGIQYF.

This clonotype came up many times. A much larger clone lies a single base off, so this may be a read error. The rearrangement links TRBV15 to TRBJ2-5; TRBD2 matches 7 bases. Trimming at V came to 5 bases and at J to 4 bases, leaving 16 bases not matched to a gene. CDR1 and CDR2 (germline): LNHNV, YYDKDF (reference sequence). The CDR3 has 17 amino acids. The DNA of the CDR3 is TGTGCCACCAGCCCCCCTCCGACTGGCGGGAGAATAGAGACCCAGTACTTC. Amino acid sequence: CATSPPPTGGRIETQYF.

This rearrangement joins TRBV6-1 to TRBJ2-5; TRBD2 agrees at 11 bases. The V and J ends lost 10 bases and 5 bases, in that order; junction bases with no gene match: 9. Germline CDR1 is MNHNS and CDR2 is SASEGT. The CDR3 has 14 residues. This chain's CDR3 is CANGPSGRMETQYF. CDR3 bases: TGTGCCAACGGCCCTAGCGGGAGGATGGAGACCCAGTACTTC.

The chain carries TRBV4-2 and TRBJ1-1; no reliable D call. The germline V gene encodes CDR1 LGHNA and CDR2 YNFKEQ. The CDR3 is made up of 16 amino acids. Deletions cut 4 bases from V and 1 base from J, with 16 bases between. CDR3 nucleotides: TGTGCCAGCAGCCCTTCCTTTGTAGGAGCGAACACTGAAGCTTTCTTT. This codes for CASSPSFVGANTEAFF.

The chain combines TRBV7-2 with TRBJ2-7; TRBD2 might be the D (6 bases). Trimming pared 7 bases from V and 4 bases from J, leaving 20 bases between. The CDR3 covers 15 residues. The germline CDR1 and CDR2 sequences are SGHTA and FQGNSA. The DNA of the CDR3 is TGTGCCAGCACCCTACAAGTCGGGGGAACGTACGAGCAGTACTTC. Amino acid sequence: CASTLQVGGTYEQYF.

This rearrangement joins TRBV5-1 to TRBJ2-7; TRBD2 aligns across 16 bases. Looked up from germline, CDR1 is SGHRS and CDR2 is YFSETQ. The CDR3 consists of 17 residues. V lost 3 bases to trimming and J lost 7 bases; unmatched junction nucleotides: 10. DNA for the CDR3: TGCGCCAGCAGCTCGGGACTAGCGGGAGGGCCTGCAGTTGAGCAGTACTTC. Translated: CASSSGLAGGPAVEQYF.

The chain recombines TRBV15 with TRBJ2-7; D ambiguous. The V end was cut by 4 bases, the J end by 2 bases, with 15 bases between. Germline loops: CDR1 LNHNV, CDR2 YYDKDF (reference sequence). The CDR3 spans 15 residues. CDR3 loop: CATSTDLLTPYEQYF. The CDR3 region has the DNA TGTGCCACCAGCACAGACTTGCTAACCCCCTACGAGCAGTACTTC.

This clonotype was seen repeatedly, ten times or more. It may be a read error: a sequence one base away is much more abundant. The V and J genes are TRBV28 and TRBJ1-5; 8 bases fit TRBD1. The CDR3 covers 15 residues. J lost 5 bases, V lost 5 bases, and 8 bases had no gene match. CDR1 is MDHEN and CDR2 is SYDVKM in the germline V gene. CDR3 bases: TGTGCCAGCAGTGAACGCGGACAGGGAGATCAGCCCCAGCATTTT. This sequence encodes CASSERGQGDQPQHF.

The V gene is TRBV7-9, the J gene TRBJ1-2, with TRBD1 as a possible D gene (6 bases). The germline V gene encodes CDR1 SEHNR and CDR2 FQNEAQ (reference sequence). Trimming took off 4 bases at V and 7 bases at J, with 16 bases between the two ends. The CDR3 has 14 residues. The CDR3 DNA sequence: TGTGCCAGCAGCTCCGGGACACCGAGGCTTGGCTACACCTTC. Amino acids: CASSSGTPRLGYTF.

This clonotype was counted ten times or more. The chain links TRBV6-5 to TRBJ2-7; 8 bases map to TRBD1. The CDR3 has 14 amino acids. After removal of 4 bases from V and 2 bases from J, the junction contained 4 bases not matched to a gene. CDR1 is MNHEY and CDR2 is SVGAGI in the germline V gene. The CDR3, as DNA: TGTGCCAGCAGTTTGGACAGGGTTCCCTACGAGCAGTACTTC. Its translation: CASSLDRVPYEQYF.

This clonotype was seen at least ten times. The chain links TRBV3-1 to TRBJ1-2; 8 bases match TRBD1. The length of the CDR3 is 16 residues. Germline V gene data show CDR1 as LGHDT and CDR2 as YNNKEL (reference sequence). Losses at the gene ends were 4 bases for V and 8 bases for J; bases not matched to a gene: 15. This CDR3 reads CASSLNAAGGAEGYTF. The CDR3 DNA is TGTGCCAGCAGCCTAAACGCGGCAGGGGGCGCGGAAGGCTACACCTTC.